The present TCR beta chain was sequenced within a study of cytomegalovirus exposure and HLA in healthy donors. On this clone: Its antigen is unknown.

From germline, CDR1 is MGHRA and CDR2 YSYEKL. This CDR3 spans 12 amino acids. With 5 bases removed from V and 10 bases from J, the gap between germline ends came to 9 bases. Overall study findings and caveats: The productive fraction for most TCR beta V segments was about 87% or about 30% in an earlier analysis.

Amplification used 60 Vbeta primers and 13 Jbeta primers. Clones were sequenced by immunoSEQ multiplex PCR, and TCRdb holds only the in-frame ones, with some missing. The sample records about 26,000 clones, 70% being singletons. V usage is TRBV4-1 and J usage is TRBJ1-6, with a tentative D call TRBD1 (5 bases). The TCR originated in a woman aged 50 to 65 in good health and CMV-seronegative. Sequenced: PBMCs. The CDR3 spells CASSSQGSPLHF. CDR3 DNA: TGCGCCAGCAGCAGCCAGGGATCACCCCTCCACTTT.